This T cell receptor (beta chain) appears in the sequencing data of a study of cytomegalovirus exposure and HLA in healthy donors. General study points: Presence/absence results assume similar sequencing depth per donor, which may not hold. Most likely, a cluster of highly shared sequence variants arose as a sequencing artifact.

V lost 4 bases and J 8 bases, leaving 14 bases between the germline ends. This CDR3 is 13 amino acids long. Germline assignment: CDR1 SGHTA and CDR2 FQGNSA. Note on this clone: Antigen specificity is unknown.

In the PCR, 60 Vbeta and 13 Jbeta primers were used. Measured with immunoSEQ multiplex PCR; TCRdb has only the in-frame clones, and not every one. The sample has about 82,000 clones, 70% to 80% seen once; the top ten hold 8% to 10%. The TCR was taken from a man in his sixties in good health and CMV-seronegative. The sample consisted of PBMCs. The V gene is TRBV7-2, the J gene TRBJ1-2; TRBD1 might be the D (5 bases). The CDR3 loop is CASSSQGFGGYTF. DNA for the CDR3: TGTGCCAGCAGCTCTCAGGGTTTCGGAGGCTACACCTTC.